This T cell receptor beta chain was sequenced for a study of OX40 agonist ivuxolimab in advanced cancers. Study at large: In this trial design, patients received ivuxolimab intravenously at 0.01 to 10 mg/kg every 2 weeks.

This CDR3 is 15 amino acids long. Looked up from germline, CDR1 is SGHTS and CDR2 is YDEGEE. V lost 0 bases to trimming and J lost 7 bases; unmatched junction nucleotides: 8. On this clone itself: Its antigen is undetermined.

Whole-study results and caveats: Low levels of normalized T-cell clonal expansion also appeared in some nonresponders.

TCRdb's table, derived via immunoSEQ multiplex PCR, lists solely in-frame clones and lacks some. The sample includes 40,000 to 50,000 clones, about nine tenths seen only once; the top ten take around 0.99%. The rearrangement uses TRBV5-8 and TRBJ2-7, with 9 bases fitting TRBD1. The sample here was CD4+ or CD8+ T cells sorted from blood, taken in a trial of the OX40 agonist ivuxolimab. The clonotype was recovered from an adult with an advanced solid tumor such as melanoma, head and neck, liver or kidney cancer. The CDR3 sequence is CASSLGDRASMEQYF. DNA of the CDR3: TGTGCCAGCAGCTTGGGGGACAGGGCCTCGATGGAGCAGTACTTC.